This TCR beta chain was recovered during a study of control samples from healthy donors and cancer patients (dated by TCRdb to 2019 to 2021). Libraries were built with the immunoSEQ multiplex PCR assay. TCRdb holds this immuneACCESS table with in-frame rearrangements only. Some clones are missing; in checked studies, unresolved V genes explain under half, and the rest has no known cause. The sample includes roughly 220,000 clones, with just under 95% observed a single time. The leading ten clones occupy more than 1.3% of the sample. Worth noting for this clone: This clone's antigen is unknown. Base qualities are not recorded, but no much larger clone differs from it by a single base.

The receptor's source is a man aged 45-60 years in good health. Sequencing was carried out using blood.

The nucleotide sequence is given as TGTGCCAGCAGCCAATGGGGGGCCCGGGGCGAGCAGTACTTC. This sequence encodes CASSQWGARGEQYF. The V and J segments used are TRBV6-5 and TRBJ2-7; the D gene cannot be resolved beyond TRBD1 or TRBD2, each matching 6 bases. CDR1 and CDR2 were assigned from the germline V gene as MNHEY and SVGAGI. The CDR3 holds 14 amino acids from the cysteine to the phenylalanine. Of the read, only the CDR3 DNA is kept; its 42 bases are in frame from base 1. V is reduced by 6 bases and J by 6 bases, leaving a spacing of 18 bases between them.